The T cell receptor beta chain under discussion was sequenced for a study of graft-versus-host responses after intestinal transplantation. This table comes from immunoSEQ multiplex PCR, and its TCRdb copy is limited to in-frame clones, with some not included. The sample shows some 24,000 clones, 75% to 90% of them seen only once. Germline CDR1 and CDR2: SNHLY and FYNNEI. This CDR3 comprises 13 residues. Germline trimming cut 6 bases from V and 6 bases from J; bases unmatched to any gene: 4. The chain is built from TRBV2 and TRBJ1-5; TRBD1 matches 8 bases. This clonotype was sampled from a human patient who received an intestinal transplant, so some T cells may come from the graft donor. Sequences were derived from PBMCs, sampled nearly 470 days after intestinal transplant. The CDR3 here is CASRDREGQPQHF. CDR3 in DNA: TGTGCCAGCAGGGACAGGGAGGGTCAGCCCCAGCATTTT.